This T cell receptor (beta chain) was documented in a study of blood T cell repertoires in COVID-19 (dated by TCRdb to 2018 to 2021). About the full investigation: Samples covering the acute and convalescent phases of COVID-19 were provided by collaborators in the United States, Italy and Spain. The prospective study material was composed of cDNA or gDNA derived from T cells, B-cell-depleted T cells, or PBMCs. Subjects who had been exposed to COVID-19, were actively infected with it, or had recovered from it provided the deeply sampled blood TCRbeta repertoires that made up the dataset. The repertoires were made available in a free public database intended to serve as a resource for research on the immune response to SARS-CoV-2. The samples were drawn from the first 160 participants of the ongoing ImmuneRACE study and from roughly 1,300 subjects provided by 6 global collaborators. The sample metadata nearly always contained a de-identified subject ID, COVID-19 status, age in years and sex. HLA class I and class II types, where available, came from metadata supplied by the sample provider rather than from assay-based typing. What the work shows at the level of the full study, not this receptor alone: Clinical and demographic metadata were provided uncurated, with the amount varying by source and participant.

Enrolling through a virtual design, the prospective study's participants ranged in age from roughly 18 to 90 years and lived across 24 United States geographic areas. Cohort assignment in the prospective study relied on participant-reported clinical history from a screening survey and a study questionnaire. For ImmuneRACE Cohort 3, a participant was defined as recovered based on two consecutive negative NP/OP PCR tests, clearance by a healthcare professional, or resolution of symptoms. In the prospective study, whole blood, serum and a nasopharyngeal or oropharyngeal swab were collected from each participant by mobile phlebotomists. Participants in the prospective study had the option to provide additional blood draws and questionnaires over a roughly 2-month period. Before DNA extraction, blood samples from the prospective study were shipped at room temperature or frozen. The CDR3 numbers 12 residues from cysteine through phenylalanine. Of the read, only the CDR3 DNA is kept; its 36 bases are in frame from base 1. V is reduced by 4 bases and J by 13 bases, leaving a spacing of 16 bases between them.

As to this clone: Its antigen is unknown. No much larger clonotype is one base removed from it; base qualities were not supplied.

TCRbeta CDR3 regions were amplified from genomic DNA using the immunoSEQ Assay, a bias-controlled multiplex PCR. The authors' pipeline ran thus. Nucleated cell counts per sample were estimated from amplification of reference gene primers within the assay. To quantify the absolute abundance of each unique TCRbeta CDR3 rearrangement, sequence reads were collapsed and filtered. Productive Simpson clonality was computed per sample as the square root of Simpson's diversity index over productive rearrangements. Held by TCRdb, this immuneACCESS table contains in-frame sequences only and omits some clones. Under half of the omission traces to an unresolved V gene where checked; the cause of the rest is unknown. V and J calls and clone size follow that table, whereas D and trimming were derived from the DNA. The sample table records about 390,000 clones; around nine tenths of these occur just once. Roughly a tenth of the sample is held by the ten biggest clonotypes.

Input material: PBMCs or T cells enriched from blood (not recorded which). The sequence joins TRBV12-3 or TRBV12-4 to TRBJ1-1; 5 matching bases give a weak D call of TRBD1. The TCR originated in a woman between 50 and 59 years old who had recovered from COVID-19. The CDR3 protein sequence reads: CASSSRAGKGFF. The bases are TGTGCCAGCAGTTCCCGGGCAGGGAAGGGTTTCTTT.